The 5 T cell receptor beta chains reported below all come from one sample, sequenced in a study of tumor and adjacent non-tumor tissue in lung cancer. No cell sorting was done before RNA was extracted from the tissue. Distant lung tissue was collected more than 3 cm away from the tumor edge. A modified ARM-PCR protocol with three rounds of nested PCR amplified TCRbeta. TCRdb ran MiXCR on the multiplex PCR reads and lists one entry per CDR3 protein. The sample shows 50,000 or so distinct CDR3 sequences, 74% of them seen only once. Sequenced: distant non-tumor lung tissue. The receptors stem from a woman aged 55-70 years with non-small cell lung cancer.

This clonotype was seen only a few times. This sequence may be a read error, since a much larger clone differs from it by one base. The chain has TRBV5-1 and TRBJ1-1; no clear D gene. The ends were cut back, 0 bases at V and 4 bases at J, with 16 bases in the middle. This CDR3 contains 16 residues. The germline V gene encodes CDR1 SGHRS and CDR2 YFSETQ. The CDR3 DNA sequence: TGCGCCAGCAGCTTGGATACGGCCCTGGGGAGCACTGAAGCTTTCTTT. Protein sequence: CASSLDTALGSTEAFF.

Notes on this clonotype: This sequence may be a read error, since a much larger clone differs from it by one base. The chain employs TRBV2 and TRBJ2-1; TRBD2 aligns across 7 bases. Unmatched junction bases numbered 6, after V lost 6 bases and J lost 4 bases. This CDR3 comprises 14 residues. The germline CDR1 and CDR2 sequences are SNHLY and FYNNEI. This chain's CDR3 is CASRLLAAYNEQFF. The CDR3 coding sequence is TGTGCCAGCAGACTTCTAGCGGCGTACAATGAGCAGTTCTTC.

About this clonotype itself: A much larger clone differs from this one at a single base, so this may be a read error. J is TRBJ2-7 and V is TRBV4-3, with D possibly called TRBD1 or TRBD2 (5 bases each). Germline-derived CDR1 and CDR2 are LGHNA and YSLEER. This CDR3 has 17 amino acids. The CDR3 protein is CTSSQDGQRGKWYEQYF. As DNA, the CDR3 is TGCACCAGCAGCCAAGATGGCCAGAGGGGTAAATGGTACGAGCAGTACTTC.

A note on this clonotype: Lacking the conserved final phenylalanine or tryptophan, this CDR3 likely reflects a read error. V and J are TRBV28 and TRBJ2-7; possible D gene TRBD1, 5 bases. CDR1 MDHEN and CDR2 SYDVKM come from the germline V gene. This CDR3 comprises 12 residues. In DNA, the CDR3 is TGTGCCAGTTTCCAGGGTCCCTACGATCAGTACTCC. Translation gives CASFQGPYDQYS.

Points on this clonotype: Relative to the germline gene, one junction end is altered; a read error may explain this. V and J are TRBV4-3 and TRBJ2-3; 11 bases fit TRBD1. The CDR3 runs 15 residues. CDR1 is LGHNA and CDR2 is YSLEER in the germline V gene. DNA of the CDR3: TGCGCCAGTAACCAGGGACAGGGGGTAACAGATATGCAGTATTTT. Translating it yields CASNQGQGVTDMQYF.